This is a list of T cell receptor beta chains from one sample in a study of T cell responses to AZD1222 COVID-19 vaccine. The repertoire was sequenced with immunoSEQ multiplex PCR; TCRdb's copy has only in-frame clones and lacks some. The sample carries more than 95,000 clones, approximately 88% recorded once. This specimen was peripheral blood, taken on day 0 of AZD1222 vaccination. These receptors were collected from an adult in good health. Each CDR3 is given with its conserved first and last residue. The D gene is left open where the match is weak. For some rows the clone size is stated as once, few or many, or as a class when expanded; others skip it.

v_call	clone_size	j_call	d_call	cdr3_aa	cdr3_nt
TRBV25-1	.	TRBJ1-4	.	CASSEFRGSEKLFF	TGTGCCAGCAGTGAATTTAGGGGGTCTGAAAAACTGTTTTTT
TRBV29-1	once	TRBJ1-1	.	CSVDRYDTEAFF	TGCAGCGTTGACAGGTACGACACTGAAGCTTTCTTT
TRBV9	.	TRBJ1-1	TRBD1	CASSATGGKDTEAFF	TGTGCCAGCAGCGCAACAGGGGGTAAGGACACTGAAGCTTTCTTT
TRBV6-6	.	TRBJ1-4	.	CASSYYEAWEKLFF	TGTGCCAGCAGTTACTACGAGGCTTGGGAAAAACTGTTTTTT
TRBV18	.	TRBJ2-7	TRBD1	CASSPVNLGQGFYEQYF	TGTGCCAGCTCACCGGTCAACCTGGGACAGGGTTTCTACGAGCAGTACTTC
TRBV7-6	.	TRBJ2-7	TRBD1	CASSLGRDRGSYEQYF	TGTGCCAGCAGCTTAGGACGGGACAGGGGGTCTTACGAGCAGTACTTC
TRBV4-2	few	TRBJ2-3	TRBD1	CASSQPGTGGTDTQYF	TGTGCCAGCAGCCAACCAGGGACAGGGGGCACAGATACGCAGTATTTT
TRBV25-1	.	TRBJ2-7	.	CASRETGSGAYEQYF	TGTGCCAGCAGAGAAACAGGGTCGGGTGCCTACGAGCAGTACTTC
TRBV9	.	TRBJ1-3	TRBD1	CASSAGTGAGNTIYF	TGTGCCAGCAGCGCGGGGACAGGAGCCGGAAACACCATATATTTT
TRBV5-4	.	TRBJ2-1	TRBD2	CASSLGPGLAGNNEQFF	TGTGCCAGCAGCTTAGGGCCGGGACTAGCGGGGAACAATGAGCAGTTCTTC
TRBV5-1	.	TRBJ2-7	TRBD1	CASSLVKGAHYEQYF	TGCGCCAGCAGCTTGGTAAAGGGGGCCCACTACGAGCAGTACTTC
TRBV28	.	TRBJ1-2	.	CASTLGYGYTF	TGTGCCAGCACCCTTGGCTATGGCTACACCTTC
TRBV12-5	once	TRBJ2-3	.	CASGLGSGALSDTQYF	TGTGCTAGTGGTTTGGGGTCAGGGGCTCTGTCAGATACGCAGTATTTT
TRBV9	.	TRBJ2-2	.	CASSGRGEPGELFF	TGTGCCAGCAGCGGACGAGGGGAGCCCGGGGAGCTGTTTTTT
TRBV15	.	TRBJ1-1	.	CATSARGNTEAFF	TGTGCCACTTCGGCCAGGGGGAACACTGAAGCTTTCTTT
TRBV7-7	.	TRBJ2-7	.	CASSFRPGASYEQYF	TGTGCTAGCAGCTTTCGCCCAGGGGCGAGCTACGAGCAGTACTTC
TRBV7-9	once	TRBJ1-6	.	CASSLGRESPLHF	TGTGCCAGCAGCTTAGGCAGAGAATCACCCCTCCACTTT
TRBV19	few	TRBJ1-3	.	CASRLFSGNTIYF	TGTGCCAGTAGACTTTTCTCTGGAAACACCATATATTTT
TRBV19	.	TRBJ2-3	TRBD2	CASSHPSTSGSTDTQYF	TGTGCCAGTAGCCACCCTAGTACTAGCGGGAGCACAGATACGCAGTATTTT
TRBV2	.	TRBJ1-1	.	CASSEFQLTSAEAFF	TGTGCCAGCAGTGAATTTCAGCTTACCTCTGCTGAAGCTTTCTTT
TRBV4-2	.	TRBJ1-1	.	CASSHSQEKIFDTEAFF	TGTGCCAGCAGCCACAGTCAGGAAAAAATATTCGACACTGAAGCTTTCTTT
TRBV6-6	.	TRBJ2-1	TRBD1	CASSPGGQGAVNEQFF	TGTGCCAGCAGCCCAGGGGGGCAGGGGGCCGTCAATGAGCAGTTCTTC